These T cell receptor beta chains were read from a single sample in a study of PD-1 blockade in classical Hodgkin lymphoma. Assay used: immunoSEQ multiplex PCR; TCRdb lists only in-frame clones, some missing. The sample lists roughly 100,000 clones, about 92% seen once, with 15% to 20% in the top ten. Sample: peripheral blood mononuclear cells (PBMCs), taken before the fourth cycle of nivolumab. These receptors came from a human donor with classical Hodgkin lymphoma. Both conserved end residues are part of each CDR3. The D gene is left open where the match is weak. Clone size is not always given. Where it is, it says once, few, many or a class for expanded clones.

abundance	d_gene	j_gene	v_gene	CDR3aa	CDR3nt
-	-	TRBJ1-3	TRBV30	CAWSRAGRVNTIYF	TGTGCCTGGAGTAGGGCAGGGAGGGTAAACACCATATATTTT
-	-	TRBJ2-2	TRBV19	CANPGPTVRELFF	TGTGCCAACCCGGGACCGACAGTTCGGGAGCTGTTTTTT
-	-	TRBJ2-1	TRBV6-5	CASSYLSRGTEQFF	TGTGCCAGCAGTTATTTGTCCAGGGGAACTGAGCAGTTCTTC
-	-	TRBJ2-3	TRBV19	CASSRGEFPDTQYF	TGTGCCAGCAGTAGGGGGGAGTTCCCAGATACGCAGTATTTT
-	TRBD1	TRBJ1-5	TRBV28	CASSFFFFLGQGYQPQHF	TGTGCCAGCAGTTTCTTTTTCTTCCTGGGACAGGGTTATCAGCCCCAGCATTTT
-	-	TRBJ1-1	TRBV6-1	CASIQRFKNTEAFF	TGTGCCAGCATCCAGAGATTCAAGAACACTGAAGCTTTCTTT
once	TRBD2	TRBJ2-1	TRBV11-2	CASSFGLAGVGVHNEQFF	TGTGCCAGCAGCTTCGGACTAGCGGGTGTTGGCGTACACAATGAGCAGTTCTTC
few	-	TRBJ1-1	TRBV7-7	CASSPQENTEAFF	TGTGCCAGCAGTCCACAGGAGAACACTGAAGCTTTCTTT
-	-	TRBJ1-1	TRBV2	CASSEVTGRDTEAFF	TGTGCCAGCAGTGAAGTGACAGGTCGAGACACTGAAGCTTTCTTT
-	-	TRBJ2-7	TRBV6-1	CASSEIQTYEQYF	TGTGCCAGCAGTGAAATTCAGACCTACGAGCAGTACTTC
-	TRBD1	TRBJ2-1	TRBV18	CASSPAGGIRFF	TGTGCCAGCTCCCCGGCAGGGGGTATCCGGTTCTTC
-	-	TRBJ2-2	TRBV7-2	CASSFFMKNTGELFF	TGTGCCAGCAGCTTTTTCATGAAAAACACCGGGGAGCTGTTTTTT
-	-	TRBJ2-5	TRBV19	CASSIRQGMEFGETQYF	TGTGCCAGTAGTATACGGCAGGGGATGGAATTCGGGGAGACCCAGTACTTC
-	-	TRBJ1-1	TRBV6-1	CASSPVRTEAFF	TGTGCCAGCAGTCCGGTGAGGACTGAAGCTTTCTTT
-	-	TRBJ1-4	TRBV19	CASSIGQGNEKLFF	TGTGCCAGTAGTATAGGGCAGGGGAATGAAAAACTGTTTTTT
-	-	TRBJ2-3	TRBV19	CASSQRDRYTDTQYF	TGTGCCAGTAGTCAAAGGGACCGATACACAGATACGCAGTATTTT
-	-	TRBJ1-1	TRBV19	CASSIGYNTEAFF	TGTGCCAGTAGTATAGGTTATAACACTGAAGCTTTCTTT
-	TRBD1	TRBJ1-5	TRBV7-2	CASSRQGNSNQPQHF	TGTGCCAGCAGCCGACAGGGCAATAGCAATCAGCCCCAGCATTTT
few	-	TRBJ1-5	TRBV30	CAWSMGPNQPQHF	TGTGCCTGGAGTATGGGACCGAATCAGCCCCAGCATTTT
-	-	TRBJ1-4	TRBV19	CASSMGPEKLFF	TGTGCCAGTAGTATGGGCCCGGAAAAACTGTTTTTT
-	-	TRBJ1-2	TRBV5-4	CASSLDDYGYTF	TGTGCCAGCAGCTTGGACGACTATGGCTACACCTTC
-	-	TRBJ1-1	TRBV19	CASSIAGRNTEAFF	TGTGCCAGTAGTATAGCGGGCCGCAACACTGAAGCTTTCTTT
-	-	TRBJ1-4	TRBV28	CASRTTGLGEKLFF	TGTGCCAGCAGAACAACAGGGTTGGGTGAAAAACTGTTTTTT
-	-	TRBJ1-5	TRBV28	CASSLYRDSNQPQHF	TGTGCCAGCAGTTTATACAGAGATAGCAATCAGCCCCAGCATTTT
-	TRBD2	TRBJ2-2	TRBV7-2	CASSLVGGGPAGELFF	TGTGCCAGCAGCTTAGTGGGGGGAGGGCCCGCCGGGGAGCTGTTTTTT
-	-	TRBJ2-4	TRBV28	CASRPRVGKNIQYF	TGTGCCAGCAGGCCGAGGGTCGGGAAAAACATTCAGTACTTC
-	TRBD1	TRBJ1-2	TRBV27	CASSLLQGYGYTF	TGTGCCAGCAGTTTGTTACAGGGGTATGGCTACACCTTC
-	TRBD1	TRBJ2-7	TRBV18	CASSPPTGPYEQYF	TGTGCCAGCTCACCACCGACAGGGCCCTACGAGCAGTACTTC
-	-	TRBJ2-4	TRBV2	CASSAGVNQLAKNIQYF	TGTGCTAGCAGTGCAGGAGTTAACCAATTAGCCAAAAACATTCAGTACTTC
-	-	TRBJ2-7	TRBV2	CASGRQGPYEQYF	TGTGCCAGCGGGAGGCAGGGGCCCTACGAGCAGTACTTC
once	TRBD2	TRBJ2-1	TRBV5-6	CASGGSPYNEQFF	TGTGCCAGCGGCGGGAGTCCCTACAATGAGCAGTTCTTC
-	-	TRBJ2-1	TRBV5-4	CASSYHWGNEQFF	TGTGCCAGCAGCTATCATTGGGGGAATGAGCAGTTCTTC
-	-	TRBJ2-1	TRBV28	CASSPITGSVPSYYNEQFF	TGTGCCAGCAGTCCGATTACCGGGAGCGTGCCCTCTTACTACAATGAGCAGTTCTTC
-	TRBD2	TRBJ2-3	TRBV5-4	CASSLLAGLTDTQYF	TGTGCCAGCAGCTTACTAGCGGGATTGACAGATACGCAGTATTTT
few	-	TRBJ2-1	TRBV4-2	CASSQEGYNEQFF	TGTGCCAGCAGCCAAGAGGGCTACAATGAGCAGTTCTTC
-	TRBD1	TRBJ2-7	TRBV7-9	CASNEQGVSGEQYF	TGTGCCAGCAACGAGCAGGGGGTCAGTGGGGAGCAGTACTTC
few	-	TRBJ2-7	TRBV30	CAWTPLAGLYEQYF	TGTGCCTGGACTCCCCTAGCCGGTCTCTACGAGCAGTACTTC
-	TRBD2	TRBJ2-7	TRBV19	CASSQGTSGKVEQYF	TGTGCCAGTAGTCAAGGGACTAGCGGGAAAGTCGAGCAGTACTTC
-	-	TRBJ2-7	TRBV28	CASSSSLGSGPSYEQYF	TGTGCCAGCAGTTCCTCTTTGGGAAGCGGGCCCTCCTACGAGCAGTACTTC
once	-	TRBJ2-3	TRBV5-1	CASSLGQGGSYTDTQYF	TGCGCCAGCAGCTTGGGTCAGGGGGGAAGCTACACAGATACGCAGTATTTT
-	-	TRBJ1-5	TRBV19	CASSPKIVVNQPQHF	TGTGCCAGTAGTCCCAAAATTGTGGTCAATCAGCCCCAGCATTTT
-	-	TRBJ2-1	TRBV7-6	CASSLPGINNEQFF	TGTGCCAGCAGCTTACCGGGTATTAACAATGAGCAGTTCTTC
-	-	TRBJ2-7	TRBV6-5	CASSYSSDSLWSEQYF	TGTGCCAGCAGTTACTCGAGTGACTCCCTGTGGAGCGAGCAGTACTTC
-	TRBD1	TRBJ1-1	TRBV9	CASSVGGQQGMNTEAFF	TGTGCCAGCAGCGTAGGGGGGCAACAGGGGATGAACACTGAAGCTTTCTTT
-	TRBD1	TRBJ1-2	TRBV30	CAGSTGSYGYTF	TGTGCCGGGTCGACAGGGAGCTATGGCTACACCTTC
-	TRBD2	TRBJ2-2	TRBV5-1	CASSARAGGYTGELFF	TGCGCCAGCAGCGCTCGAGCGGGAGGGTACACCGGGGAGCTGTTTTTT
-	-	TRBJ1-3	TRBV18	CASSPRVGADSGNTIYF	TGTGCCAGCTCACCCCGGGTAGGGGCCGACTCTGGAAACACCATATATTTT
-	-	TRBJ2-7	TRBV6-1	CASSESPAVTYEQYF	TGTGCCAGCAGTGAATCCCCGGCGGTAACCTACGAGCAGTACTTC
once	-	TRBJ2-5	TRBV6-5	CASSPPLGTQYF	TGTGCCAGCAGTCCTCCCCTCGGGACCCAGTACTTC
once	-	TRBJ2-4	TRBV28	CASSLLAKNIQYF	TGTGCCAGCAGTCTATTAGCCAAAAACATTCAGTACTTC
-	-	TRBJ2-7	TRBV6-1	CASSTGGGSNEQYF	TGTGCCAGCAGTACCGGAGGTGGGAGTAACGAGCAGTACTTC